The T cell receptor (beta chain) described here comes from a study of blood T cell repertoires in COVID-19 (dated by TCRdb to between 2020 and 2021). Notes on the research overall: Collaborator samples came from the United States, Italy and Spain and covered acute and convalescent phases of COVID-19. The prospective study material was composed of cDNA or gDNA derived from T cells, B-cell-depleted T cells, or PBMCs. Deeply sampled blood TCRbeta repertoires from subjects exposed to, actively infected with, or recovered from COVID-19 were included in the dataset. The repertoires were made available in a free public database intended to serve as a resource for research on the immune response to SARS-CoV-2. Samples came from the ongoing ImmuneRACE study (first 160 participants) plus 1,254 subjects from 6 global collaborators. The sample metadata nearly always contained a de-identified subject ID, COVID-19 status, age in years and sex. Where available, HLA class I and class II types were taken from metadata supplied by the sample provider and were not determined by assay-based typing. Findings and caveats that apply to the study as a whole: The quantity of clinical and demographic metadata differed by source and by participant and was supplied without curation.

CDR1 SGHRS and CDR2 YFSETQ are derived from the germline V gene. The CDR3 holds 15 amino acids from the cysteine to the phenylalanine. The kept DNA is CDR3 alone, 45 bases in frame from the first base. Here V drops 5 bases and J drops 4 bases, and the junction holds 11 bases not matched to any gene. Remarks on this clone: There is no known antigen for this receptor. No quality values exist for individual bases; no much larger clone is one base distant.

In the prospective study, participants were about 18 to 95 years old, resided in 20 to 30 geographic areas of the United States, and were enrolled through a virtual design. Cohort assignment in the prospective study relied on participant-reported clinical history from a screening survey and a study questionnaire. Recovered participants in ImmuneRACE Cohort 3 were defined as having two consecutive negative NP/OP PCR tests, clearance from a healthcare professional, or resolution of symptoms. In the prospective study, whole blood, serum and a nasopharyngeal or oropharyngeal swab were collected from each participant by mobile phlebotomists. Over an approximately 2-month period, participants in the prospective study had the option of providing additional blood draws and questionnaires. Before DNA extraction, blood samples from the prospective study were shipped at room temperature or frozen. TCRbeta CDR3 regions were amplified from genomic DNA using the immunoSEQ Assay, a bias-controlled multiplex PCR. In the authors' own workflow: The number of nucleated cells in each sample was estimated by amplification of reference gene primers within the assay. Sequence reads were collapsed and filtered to measure the absolute abundance of every unique TCRbeta CDR3 rearrangement. Productive Simpson clonality was computed per sample as the square root of Simpson's diversity index over productive rearrangements. The source is immuneACCESS, and TCRdb retained only in-frame sequences with V and J called. Part of the clones is not carried over; for the studies checked, unresolved V genes explain less than half of this, and the remainder is unexplained. From that table come the V and J calls and clone size; the DNA was used to work out D and trimming. The sample includes about 400,000 clones, with about 90% observed a single time. Clones ranked in the top ten supply 1.7% of the sample.

Sequencing used PBMCs or T cells enriched from blood (not recorded which). This TCR derives from a woman aged 25 to 39 who had recovered from COVID-19. The V and J segments used are TRBV5-1 and TRBJ1-2; the junction holds 7 bases that match TRBD1. The encoded CDR3 is CASSTGALRSYGYTF. The DNA sequence reads TGCGCCAGCAGTACAGGGGCTCTGCGCTCCTATGGCTACACCTTC.